Listed here are 21 T cell receptor beta chains from one sample, sequenced in a study of multiple sclerosis patients with progressive multifocal leukoencephalopathy. As to time point: before natalizumab initiation. TCRdb's copy holds only in-frame clones and misses some; the assay was immunoSEQ multiplex PCR. The sample lists fewer than 35,000 clones, over 90% occurring once. Sequenced sample: PBMCs. All receptors come from a man younger than 40 with multiple sclerosis.

The chain uses TRBV7-9 and TRBJ2-1; TRBD2 agrees at 9 bases. Germline CDR1 SEHNR, CDR2 FQNEAQ (reference sequence). The CDR3 is 15 amino acids. The V gene end was trimmed by 5 bases and the J gene end by 4 bases; junction bases not matched to a gene: 6. CDR3 sequence (DNA): TGTGCCAGCAGCACCACTAGCGGGCTTTACAATGAGCAGTTCTTC. Its protein product is CASSTTSGLYNEQFF.

The chain uses TRBV18 and TRBJ2-2; 7 positions agree with TRBD1. Germline CDR1 KGHSH, CDR2 LQKENI. Trimming cost V 1 base and J 6 bases; bases outside gene matches: 2. The CDR3 runs 14 residues. The CDR3 nucleotides are TGTGCCAGCTCACCACAGGGGGCCGCCGGGGAGCTGTTTTTT. It encodes CASSPQGAAGELFF.

The J gene is TRBJ1-4, the V gene TRBV30, with 11 bases fitting TRBD1. CDR1 GTSNPN and CDR2 SVGIG come from the germline V gene (reference sequence). J gave up 7 bases and V 2 bases, and 6 bases lay outside the gene matches. This CDR3 is built from 15 residues. This chain's CDR3 is CAWSSGQGASEKLFF. The DNA for the CDR3 is TGTGCCTGGAGTTCCGGACAGGGGGCGAGTGAAAAACTGTTTTTT.

The chain links TRBV5-8 to TRBJ2-7; 7 bases fit TRBD1. This CDR3 has 15 amino acids. CDR1 is SGHTS and CDR2 is YDEGEE in the germline V gene. V shed 7 bases and J 2 bases; nucleotides not matched to a gene: 12. In nucleotides, the CDR3 is TGTGCCAGCCCTTTCCCGGGACAGCTTACCTACGAGCAGTACTTC. Protein sequence: CASPFPGQLTYEQYF. Filled out from reference TRBV5-8 and TRBJ2-7, the complete variable domain reads EAGVTQSPTHLIKTRGQQATLRCSPISGHTSVYWYQQALGLGLQFLLWYDEGEERNRGNFPPRFSGRQFPNYSSELNVNALELEDSALYLCASPFPGQLTYEQYFGPGTRLTVT.

The table lists this clone with a few counts. One junction end does not reproduce the germline sequence, and a read error may be involved. The sample holds other DNA sequences that translate to the same CDR3. V usage is TRBV5-1 and J usage is TRBJ1-5; D ambiguous. Germline CDR1 reads SGHRS; CDR2 reads YFSETQ. The length of the CDR3 is 16 residues. The DNA of the CDR3 is TGTGCCAGCAGCTTCGGCTCGACCTATAGCAATCAGCCCCAGCATTTT. This codes for CASSFGSTYSNQPQHF.

The DNA of the CDR3 is TGTGCCAGCAGCGCCAGACAGGGTGTGAACACTGAAGCTTTCTTT. It specifies CASSARQGVNTEAFF. The V and J genes are TRBV7-9 and TRBJ1-1; 7 bases align to TRBD1. The CDR3 sequence is 15 residues long. After removal of 5 bases from V and 0 bases from J, the junction contained 6 bases not matched to a gene. In germline, CDR1 is SEHNR, CDR2 FQNEAQ (reference sequence). The variable domain in full, completed from reference TRBV7-9 and TRBJ1-1, reads DTGVSQNPRHKITKRGQNVTFRCDPISEHNRLYWYRQTLGQGPEFLTYFQNEAQLEKSRLLSDRFSAERPKGSFSTLEIQRTEQGDSAMYLCASSARQGVNTEAFFGQGTRLTVV.

CDR3 bases: TGTGCCAGCAGTTACTCGAGTGCAGTGACTTCGACTGAAGCTTTCTTT. This gives the protein CASSYSSAVTSTEAFF. The J gene is TRBJ1-1, the V gene TRBV6-5; D gene uncertain. The CDR3 loop spans 16 amino acids. Germline loops: CDR1 MNHEY, CDR2 SVGAGI. The ends were cut back, 0 bases at V and 5 bases at J, with 16 bases in the middle.

The rearrangement joins TRBV4-1 to TRBJ2-7, with TRBD2 matching over 7 bases. The V gene's germline CDR1 is MGHRA and CDR2 YSYEKL. The CDR3 covers 16 residues. Trimming took 0 bases from V and 4 from J; bases not matched to a gene: 9. Written as DNA, the CDR3 is TGCGCCAGCAGCCAAGAGGGGGGAGGGCCCACGTACGAGCAGTACTTC. This codes for CASSQEGGGPTYEQYF.

This chain links TRBV11-2 with TRBJ2-1; D gene unclear. Germline loops: CDR1 SGHAT, CDR2 FQNNGV. Trimming took off 4 bases at V and 5 bases at J, with 0 bases between the two ends. CDR3 length equals 10 residues. The CDR3 sequence: CASSYNEQFF. The CDR3 nucleotides read TGTGCCAGCAGCTACAATGAGCAGTTCTTC.

The chain has TRBV18 and TRBJ2-2; unclear D gene. Germline CDR1 is KGHSH and CDR2 is LQKENI. V was shortened by 0 bases and J by 4 bases, with 15 bases between the two germline ends. The CDR3 is 17 amino acids. The CDR3 DNA follows: TGTGCCAGCTCACCACCGATCGGCAGCTGGGGCACCGGGGAGCTGTTTTTT. It translates to CASSPPIGSWGTGELFF.

The rearrangement uses TRBV19 and TRBJ1-5; D not certain. CDR1 LNHDA and CDR2 SQIVND come from the germline V gene (reference sequence). Trimming cost V 4 bases and J 6 bases, with 16 bases left between them. CDR3 size: 15 residues. This CDR3 reads CASSREIGGGQPQHF. Here the CDR3 DNA reads TGTGCCAGTAGTAGGGAGATTGGCGGAGGTCAGCCCCAGCATTTT.

A word on this clone: The same CDR3 arises from other DNA sequences in this sample as well. This rearrangement joins TRBV7-9 to TRBJ1-4, with 8 bases aligning to TRBD1. V was clipped by 3 bases and J by 7 bases; unmatched bases: 10. The V gene's germline CDR1 is SEHNR and CDR2 FQNEAQ (reference sequence). There are 16 residues in the CDR3. CDR3 sequence reads: CASSFGQGGGGEKLFF. The CDR3 DNA reads as TGTGCCAGCAGCTTCGGACAGGGCGGGGGGGGTGAAAAACTGTTTTTT.

V is TRBV5-1 and J is TRBJ2-1; TRBD1 matches 8 bases. The CDR3 sequence is 14 residues long. Trimming at V came to 0 bases and at J to 6 bases, leaving 2 bases not matched to a gene. Germline-derived CDR1 and CDR2 are SGHRS and YFSETQ. For the CDR3, the DNA is TGCGCCAGCAGCTTGGACAGGGGGGTCAATGAGCAGTTCTTC. It specifies CASSLDRGVNEQFF.

The V and J genes are TRBV27 and TRBJ2-5; D might be TRBD1 or TRBD2, each matching 5 bases. The germline V and J ends were trimmed by 5 bases and 2 bases, with 15 bases remaining between them. Germline V gene lookup returns CDR1 MNHEY and CDR2 SMNVEV (reference sequence). CDR3 size: 15 residues. CDR3 nucleotides: TGTGCCAGCAGTGGGACGGGAAGGGGACAAGAGACCCAGTACTTC. As protein: CASSGTGRGQETQYF.

The chain has TRBV7-9 and TRBJ2-1, with D tentatively TRBD1 or TRBD2 (5 bases each). V lost 1 base and J 7 bases, leaving 8 bases between the germline ends. The CDR3 has 13 residues. Germline CDR1 reads SEHNR; CDR2 reads FQNEAQ (reference sequence). This CDR3 is CASSLVGANEQFF. The CDR3 nucleotides are TGTGCCAGCAGCTTAGTCGGGGCAAATGAGCAGTTCTTC.

The chain uses TRBV5-6 and TRBJ2-1; D perhaps matches TRBD1 (6 bases). The CDR3 has 16 residues. Germline-derived CDR1 and CDR2 are SGHDT and YYEEEE. V was pared by 1 base and J by 2 bases, with 13 bases between. The CDR3 nucleotides read TGTGCCAGCAGCTTGAAGCGCGCAGGGGCCTACAATGAGCAGTTCTTC. Translation gives CASSLKRAGAYNEQFF.

The chain recombines TRBV29-1 with TRBJ1-2, with D possibly matching TRBD1 (5 bases). V lost 6 bases and J lost 5, with 16 bases in between. The V gene's germline CDR1 is SQVTM and CDR2 ANQGSEA. The CDR3 extends over 13 amino acids. CDR3 residues: CSVLAGTAYGYTF. CDR3 nucleotides: TGCAGCGTCCTTGCAGGGACGGCTTATGGCTACACCTTC.

The gene calls are TRBV19 and TRBJ1-5; D gene unclear. The germline V and J ends were trimmed by 3 bases and 0 bases, with 9 bases remaining between them. Germline V gene sequence: CDR1 LNHDA, CDR2 SQIVND (reference sequence). The CDR3 spans 15 residues. The CDR3 region is CASSIRGPSNQPQHF. The CDR3 DNA follows: TGTGCCAGTAGTATTCGCGGACCTAGCAATCAGCCCCAGCATTTT.

The chain combines TRBV18 with TRBJ2-7, with TRBD1 matching over 7 bases. V lost 6 bases and J lost 2; bases outside the gene matches: 7. The CDR3 contains 14 residues. Germline values: CDR1 KGHSH, CDR2 LQKENI. This CDR3 reads CASSHGDRTYEQYF. The DNA for the CDR3 is TGTGCCAGCTCCCATGGGGACAGAACCTACGAGCAGTACTTC.

The rearrangement joins TRBV6-1 to TRBJ1-2; D not certain. CDR1 is MNHNS, CDR2 SASEGT, per germline. There are 13 residues in the CDR3. V shed 1 base and J shed 13 bases, with 16 bases lying between them. The CDR3 region is CASSEGGGSRVTF. The CDR3, as DNA: TGTGCCAGCAGTGAAGGGGGAGGGAGTCGCGTCACCTTC.

The chain combines TRBV7-2 with TRBJ1-1; D uncertain. V lost 5 bases and J 1 base, leaving 11 bases between the germline ends. Per germline, CDR1 SGHTA and CDR2 FQGNSA. CDR3 length equals 14 residues. The CDR3 nucleotides are TGTGCCAGCAGCCAATCCTGGGGGAACACTGAAGCTTTCTTT. Its translation is CASSQSWGNTEAFF.